Shown below are 22 T cell receptor beta chains from a single sample sequenced in a study of spatial heterogeneity in lung cancer. Time point: sample taken at primary tumor resection. In TCRdb, the 5' RACE reads were re-called with MiXCR into one record per CDR3 protein. The sample holds about 5,300 distinct CDR3 sequences, over 4% seen once. The sequencing here drew on normal lung tissue next to the tumor, taken at surgery. All receptors derive from a female donor with early-stage non-small cell lung cancer.

Relative to its sample, this clonotype is medium-sized. J is TRBJ2-5 and V is TRBV28; 7 nucleotides align to TRBD2. This CDR3 contains 16 residues. The ends lost 4 bases at V and 5 bases at J; junction bases unmatched: 13. Germline V gene sequence: CDR1 MDHEN, CDR2 SYDVKM. The CDR3, as DNA: TGTGCCAGCAGTTCTTCCGGGGGAGGGCCGGGGGAGACCCAGTACTTC. Translation gives CASSSSGGGPGETQYF.

In this sample, this clonotype turned up many times. The chain joins TRBV4-1 to TRBJ2-5; a possible D gene is TRBD1 (5 bases). CDR1 is MGHRA, CDR2 YSYEKL, per germline. The CDR3 loop spans 16 amino acids. Trimming left V 0 bases short and J 3 bases short, with 14 bases between. The CDR3 sequence is CASSQDAGRWEETQYF. The CDR3, as DNA: TGCGCCAGCAGCCAAGATGCAGGGCGTTGGGAAGAGACCCAGTACTTC.

The rearrangement links TRBV12-3 or TRBV12-4 to TRBJ1-3; no reliable D call. Trimming removed 3 bases from V and 0 bases from J, with 12 bases in between. This CDR3 contains 16 residues. The CDR3 protein is CASSFELPASGNTIYF. Here the CDR3 DNA reads TGTGCCAGCAGTTTCGAGTTACCGGCCTCTGGAAACACCATATATTTT.

This clonotype has ten or more counts. The chain links TRBV28 to TRBJ2-2; a possible D gene is TRBD2 (6 bases). V lost 7 bases and J 0 bases, leaving 12 bases between the germline ends. CDR1 is MDHEN and CDR2 is SYDVKM in the germline V gene. The CDR3 is made up of 15 amino acids. CDR3: CASMGLRPNTGELFF. In nucleotides, the CDR3 is TGTGCCAGCATGGGACTTCGCCCGAACACCGGGGAGCTGTTTTTT.

This clonotype is labeled medium-sized. The J gene is TRBJ2-7, the V gene TRBV7-9, with TRBD1 matching over 8 bases. The CDR3 contains 15 residues. The V segment lost 3 bases and the J segment 4 bases; nucleotides outside the gene matches: 8. Germline assignment: CDR1 SEHNR and CDR2 FQNEAQ (reference sequence). CDR3: CASSLGQVSRYEQYF. In nucleotides, the CDR3 is TGTGCCAGCAGCTTGGGACAGGTTTCTCGATACGAGCAGTACTTC.

This clonotype appeared many times. This sequence joins TRBV19 and TRBJ2-5, with 14 bases that match TRBD2. The CDR3 has 19 residues. CDR1 is LNHDA and CDR2 is SQIVND in the germline V gene (reference sequence). V dropped 3 bases and J dropped 0; count of bases not matched to a gene: 9. CDR3: CASSISGTSGSYHQETQYF. The DNA for the CDR3 is TGTGCCAGTAGTATCTCAGGGACTAGCGGGAGTTACCACCAAGAGACCCAGTACTTC.

This clonotype qualifies as medium-sized. The chain links TRBV10-2 to TRBJ1-5; D is ambiguous. Trimming left V 0 bases short and J 10 bases short, with 13 bases between. Germline CDR1 is WSHSY and CDR2 is SAAADI. The CDR3 totals 14 residues. This CDR3 reads CASSESGSVSPQHF. The CDR3 DNA reads as TGCGCCAGCAGTGAGTCCGGAAGTGTCAGCCCCCAGCATTTT.

Judged by abundance, this clonotype is medium-sized. V gene TRBV11-2 combines with J gene TRBJ2-7, with 10 bases identical to TRBD2. Germline V gives CDR1 SGHAT, CDR2 FQNNGV. The CDR3 covers 17 residues. V shed 5 bases, J shed 2 bases, and the junction held 12 bases outside the gene matches. Written as DNA, the CDR3 is TGTGCCAGCAGCAAATGGACTAGCGGAACCCTTCCCTACGAGCAGTACTTC. Its protein is CASSKWTSGTLPYEQYF.

This clonotype was seen many times. The chain couples TRBV18 to TRBJ1-6, with a tentative D call TRBD1 (5 bases). Trimming took off 3 bases at V and 6 bases at J, with 9 bases between the two ends. The CDR3 contains 14 residues. The germline V gene has CDR1 KGHSH and CDR2 LQKENI. The CDR3 region is CASSPGTGNSPLHF. DNA for the CDR3: TGTGCCAGCTCACCGGGGACGGGTAATTCACCCCTCCACTTT.

This clonotype is termed medium-sized. This chain connects TRBV27 to TRBJ1-6; 11 nucleotides match TRBD1. V was pared by 2 bases and J by 6 bases, with 3 bases of the junction left unmatched. The CDR3 is made up of 16 amino acids. CDR1 and CDR2 (germline): MNHEY, SMNVEV (reference sequence). The CDR3 DNA reads TGTGCCAGCAGTTTAAGGGGACAGGGGGTTAATTCACCCCTCCACTTT. Protein product: CASSLRGQGVNSPLHF.

This clonotype was detected many times. The rearrangement links TRBV4-1 to TRBJ2-7; D perhaps matches TRBD2 (6 bases). Trimming cost V 5 bases and J 7 bases, with 21 bases left between them. Germline CDR1 is MGHRA and CDR2 is YSYEKL. The length of the CDR3 is 15 residues. The CDR3 sequence is CASSVMAGTPGEQYF. The CDR3 bases are TGCGCCAGCAGCGTAATGGCCGGGACTCCCGGGGAGCAGTACTTC.

This clonotype was detected a few times. The V and J genes are TRBV4-1 and TRBJ2-3; 14 positions agree with TRBD2. J gave up 1 base and V 1 base, and 7 bases lay outside the gene matches. CDR3 length: 19 amino acids. CDR1 is MGHRA, CDR2 YSYEKL, per germline. DNA for the CDR3: TGCGCCAGCAGCCAAGGACTAGCGGGAGGGATGGGGGGCACAGATACGCAGTATTTT. The encoded protein is CASSQGLAGGMGGTDTQYF.

About this clonotype: One junction end does not reproduce the germline sequence, and a read error may be involved. The CDR3 sequence is CASNERAGGNEQFF. The CDR3 region has the DNA TGTGCCAGCAATGAAAGGGCAGGGGGCAATGAGCAGTTCTTC. The chain employs TRBV2 and TRBJ2-1; 7 bases line up with TRBD1. The CDR3 loop spans 14 amino acids. Per germline, CDR1 SNHLY and CDR2 FYNNEI.

This clonotype is labeled medium-sized. The CDR3 is CSARDLAGSSDTQYF. CDR3 sequence (DNA): TGCAGTGCTAGGGACCTTGCGGGATCTTCAGATACGCAGTATTTT. This chain joins TRBV20-1 and TRBJ2-3; D might be TRBD2 (6 bases). V lost 3 bases, J lost 4 bases, and 17 bases lay in between. Per the germline V gene, CDR1 is DFQATT and CDR2 is SNEGSKA (reference sequence). The CDR3 runs to 15 residues.

This clonotype was detected many times. The chain is built from TRBV5-5 and TRBJ2-4; possibly TRBD1 or TRBD2 for D (6 bases each). There are 15 residues in the CDR3. The V end was cut by 2 bases, the J end by 0 bases, with 9 bases between. The germline V gene encodes CDR1 SGHKS and CDR2 YYEKEE (reference sequence). Written as DNA, the CDR3 is TGTGCCAGCAGCTTAGGGGGACTAGCCAAAAACATTCAGTACTTC. Translation gives CASSLGGLAKNIQYF.

The CDR3 region has the DNA TGTGCCATCAGACAGGGGGTTGAGCAGCCCCAGCATTTT. Protein: CAIRQGVEQPQHF. This sequence joins TRBV10-3 and TRBJ1-5; 8 positions match TRBD1. V lost 6 bases to trimming and J lost 7 bases; unmatched junction nucleotides: 5. Per the germline V gene, CDR1 is ENHRY and CDR2 is SYGVKD. The CDR3 runs 13 residues.

The CDR3 reads CASSPADHSPLHF. The CDR3 DNA is TGTGCCAGCTCACCCGCCGACCATTCACCCCTCCACTTT. This chain links TRBV18 with TRBJ1-6; unclear D gene. Trimming cost V 3 bases and J 8 bases, with 8 bases left between them. The germline V gene encodes CDR1 KGHSH and CDR2 LQKENI. The CDR3 runs 13 residues. Full variable domain (outside the CDR3, taken from reference TRBV18 and TRBJ1-6): NAGVMQNPRHLVRRRGQEARLRCSPMKGHSHVYWYRQLPEEGLKFMVYLQKENIIDESGMPKERFSAEFPKEGPSILRIQQVVRGDSAAYFCASSPADHSPLHFGNGTRLTVT.

By share, this clonotype ranks as medium-sized. The V and J genes are TRBV25-1 and TRBJ2-1, with D maybe TRBD1 (5 bases). From germline, CDR1 is MGHDK and CDR2 SYGVNS. This CDR3 is built from 14 residues. Trimming pared 4 bases from V and 9 bases from J, leaving 16 bases between. DNA for the CDR3: TGTGCCAGCAGTGGGCCCGCAGGGTCGACTGAGCAGTTCTTC. Translating gives CASSGPAGSTEQFF.

This clonotype was seen many times. The rearrangement links TRBV7-2 to TRBJ2-2; no definite D call. Deletions cut 1 base from V and 5 bases from J, with 11 bases between. The CDR3 has 15 residues. The germline CDR1 and CDR2 sequences are SGHTA and FQGNSA. CDR3 in amino acids: CASSLGSSRTGELFF. CDR3 coding DNA: TGTGCCAGCAGCTTAGGGAGTTCGAGGACCGGGGAGCTGTTTTTT.

In nucleotides, the CDR3 is TGCAGCTATGAACAGGGGGACCAAGAGACCCAGTACTTC. It specifies CSYEQGDQETQYF. V gene TRBV29-1 combines with J gene TRBJ2-5; TRBD1 matches at 8 bases. This CDR3 has 13 residues. From germline, CDR1 is SQVTM and CDR2 ANQGSEA. Trimming removed 8 bases from V and 0 bases from J; junction bases left unmatched: 5.

By sample fraction, this clonotype is medium-sized. The rearrangement uses TRBV28 and TRBJ1-2, with 9 bases aligning to TRBD1. This CDR3 spans 14 amino acids. V shed 3 bases, J shed 8 bases, and the junction held 7 bases outside the gene matches. The germline CDR1 and CDR2 sequences are MDHEN and SYDVKM. CDR3 amino acids: CASSLGTGIRGYTF. The CDR3 DNA reads TGTGCCAGCAGTTTGGGGACAGGGATAAGAGGCTACACCTTC.

This clonotype is medium-sized by share. The V gene is TRBV11-2, the J gene TRBJ2-4; 10 bases align to TRBD1. The junction had 9 bases not matched to a gene; V was cut back by 1 base and J by 6 bases. The CDR3 runs 17 residues. Looked up from germline, CDR1 is SGHAT and CDR2 is FQNNGV. CDR3 in amino acids: CASSLVAGQGEGNIQYF. The CDR3 DNA reads as TGTGCCAGCAGCTTAGTCGCAGGACAGGGGGAGGGAAACATTCAGTACTTC.